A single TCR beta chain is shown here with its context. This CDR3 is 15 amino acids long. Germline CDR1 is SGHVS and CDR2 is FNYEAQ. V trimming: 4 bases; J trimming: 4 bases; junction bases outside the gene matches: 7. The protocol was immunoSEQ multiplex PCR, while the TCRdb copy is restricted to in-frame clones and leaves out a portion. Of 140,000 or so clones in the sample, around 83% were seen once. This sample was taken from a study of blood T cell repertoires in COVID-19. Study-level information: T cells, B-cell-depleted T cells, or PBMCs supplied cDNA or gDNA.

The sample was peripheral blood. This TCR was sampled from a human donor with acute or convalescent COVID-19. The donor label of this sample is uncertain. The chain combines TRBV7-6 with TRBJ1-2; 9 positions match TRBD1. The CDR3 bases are TGTGCCAGCAGCTCCTCGGGACAGGGATCCTATGGCTACACCTTC. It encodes CASSSSGQGSYGYTF.